This T cell receptor (beta chain) was profiled in a study of cytomegalovirus exposure and HLA in healthy donors (dated by TCRdb to about 2017). Describing the broader study: An earlier analysis of several hundred of the donors reported approximately 280 Gb of sequence data and approximately 120 million unique TCR beta sequences obtained from around 170 million T cells. Around 300 gigabases of sequencing data and 80 million or so unique TCR sequences were included in an early release covering over 600 HLA-typed donors. Among the roughly 430 genotyped donors, around 81% belonged to the genetic ancestry cluster associated with self-reported Caucasian donors. The study aimed to test whether cataloging public T cell receptors could reveal signatures of past pathogen exposure. The study profiled the T cell repertoires of some 610 subjects by immunosequencing and related them to cytomegalovirus serostatus. In addition to the first cohort of 666 subjects, a separate validation cohort of over 90 different subjects was used. To predict cytomegalovirus infection status, the study combined high-throughput TCR immunosequencing, statistical association of individual TCRs with disease status, and machine learning. A later analysis re-analyzed previously published TCR beta repertoires from 660 or so donors and added high-resolution HLA genotyping to study TCR occurrence patterns. Rather than using new phenotypic data, the later analysis identified candidate immune exposures from TCR beta sequences and from how often those sequences occurred across donors. In an earlier analysis of 500 to 650 of the donors, high-throughput TCR beta sequencing was used to judge whether each TCR beta V gene segment behaved as functional or pseudogenic. Alongside the repertoire data, information on donor age, sex, ethnicity and CMV serostatus was compiled. A later genetic analysis took genome-wide SNP genotypes for about 65% of the 666 donors and used that subset as a discovery cohort. Every discovery cohort repertoire had been produced on one sequencing platform. HLA typing included class I and class II loci at four-digit resolution. The number of typed donors differed by locus: about 629-640 for A, B, C, DRB1 and DQB1; approximately 520 for DQA1; roughly 600 for DPA1; and about 470 for DPB1. Four or five DR-DQ haplotypes were handled as single units for association and clustering because linkage in the cohort was strong. Among 398 genotyped donors of the cohort, an average of approximately 240,000 unique TCR beta nucleotide sequences were sequenced per donor, roughly 20% of them non-productive. Paper-wide results and their limitations: This cohort had only TCR beta chains sequenced, and the lack of alpha or paired-chain data limited which features could be detected. In both the original and validation cohorts, the classifier was reported to diagnose cytomegalovirus status with high specificity and sensitivity. Several of the top co-occurrence clusters appeared to be linked to parvovirus B19, influenza, CMV and Epstein-Barr virus, according to a later analysis. A later analysis found that most CMV-associated TCR beta chains appeared HLA-restricted, with HLA associations seemingly driven largely by CMV exposure. Correlated functional status among segregating V segments might be attributable to linkage disequilibrium, but an unknown experimental factor could not be ruled out. In a later analysis, TCR association rates were found to vary across HLA loci, with the most associated TCRs seen for DRB1 alleles and the fewest for HLA-C alleles. A further reported finding was that TCR beta sequences accurately predicted the HLA-A and HLA-B alleles for most subjects in the first cohort. An association between a missense DCLRE1C variant and V-gene and J-gene trimming of TCR beta chains was found in a later genetic analysis and replicated in an independent cohort. In the study, some 160 TCR beta chains were listed as associated with cytomegalovirus. The 87-base-pair reads could not distinguish some IMGT-functional V segments, including TRBV6-2 and TRBV6-3, so those segments were excluded. In a later analysis, 15,000 to 20,000 TCR beta sequences were associated with specific HLA alleles at a false discovery rate of 0.05. When HLA alleles, especially DR and DQ, strongly co-occurred, attributing TCR associations to individual alleles was difficult. In a later genetic analysis, fewer N-insertions in productive TCRs were reported among donors in an Asian-associated ancestry cluster than the approximately 670-donor mean. The sequencing pipeline was judged likely to have produced a cluster of highly shared sequence variants as a technical artifact. Because HLA typing was missing for some donors at each locus, association tests included only the typed subset. Because counts were too low, seventeen rarely observed V segments, including chromosome 9 orphons, were left out of the earlier analysis of roughly 600 of the donors. CMV serostatus was the only immune exposure information available for the cohort. Broadly in line with IMGT annotations, most TCR beta V segments showed up in productive rearrangements about 90% or about 30% of the time in an earlier analysis of several hundred of the donors. According to the authors, the approach could potentially be generalized to other disease states and immunological phenotypes. Three of the identified cytomegalovirus-associated TCR beta chains were confirmed in vitro to be specific for cytomegalovirus antigens. Most TCR sequences were observed very rarely across donors, whereas some public TCRs were present in many individuals. In a later analysis, HLA-associated TCR beta chains were found to be more clonally expanded and to have lower generation probabilities than equally common non-associated chains. Presence/absence analyses assumed roughly uniform sequencing depth across donors, an assumption that may not hold.

The protocol used for the library was the immunoSEQ multiplex PCR assay. For the multiplex PCR, a mixture combining 60 forward primers for TCR Vbeta segments and 13 reverse primers for TCR Jbeta segments was used. The CDR3 region of rearranged TCR beta genes was amplified from genomic DNA by a multiplex PCR assay. On the Illumina HiSeq System, the amplified TCR beta libraries were sequenced as 87-base-pair reads. On the authors' methods: A later analysis counted around 72 million unique TCR beta chains across the 550 to 750 repertoires, and 9.5 million to 11 million of these chains were shared by at least two donors. To remove PCR and sequencing errors, raw reads were error-corrected and collapsed into unique sequences using a nearest-neighbor algorithm that merged closely related sequences. Alignment of CDR3 sequences to IMGT reference sequences was used to assign V, D and J gene segments. For a sequence to be retained, at least a six-nucleotide match to both a V gene segment and a J gene segment was required. Rearrangements were classified as productive when the CDR3 lacked stop codons and remained in frame with V and J, and all other rearrangements were classified as non-productive. Following IMGT convention, CDR3 was defined as the stretch from the second conserved V-encoded cysteine up to the conserved J-encoded phenylalanine. Sequences without an unambiguous match to a single V gene segment were excluded from the earlier analysis of approximately 560 of the donors. In an earlier analysis of a few hundred of the donors, a V segment was called functional when productive rearrangements were above 56.7%, and segregating when the standard deviation between donors exceeded 5%. A statistical classification framework was developed to diagnose cytomegalovirus status using the catalog of TCR beta chain sequences. In a later analysis, V and J genes were assigned by comparing TCR nucleotide sequences against IMGT/GENE-DB human TR gene sequences. The TCRdist pipeline was used in a later analysis to assign CDR3 sequences and most-parsimonious VDJ recombination scenarios. In a later analysis, each TCR beta chain was defined by its CDR3 amino acid sequence together with its V-gene family, and reads without a unique V-gene family were excluded. In a later analysis, 450 to 600 highly shared, low-generation-probability nucleotide sequences were removed to address suspected cross-contamination and a sequencing artifact. In a later analysis, a clonal expansion index was calculated for each public chain from normalized within-repertoire ranks of inferred template counts. In a later analysis, generation probabilities were computed using a VDJ recombination model fitted to out-of-frame rearrangements, and the results were checked against IGoR. A later analysis scored TCR-TCR, TCR-HLA and TCR-CMV co-occurrence with hypergeometric tests, applying a repertoire-size bias correction to TCR pairs. A later analysis estimated false discovery rates by permuting HLA or CMV assignments 20 times. In a later analysis, co-occurring TCRs were grouped with DBSCAN, and TCRdist sequence similarity was added when clustering was performed within HLA-allele-positive subsets. For co-occurrence clustering, repertoires with fewer than 30,000 or more than 120,000 public chains were excluded, along with roughly five repertoires with anomalous nucleotide sharing. TCRdb limited this immuneACCESS table to in-frame rearrangements with V and J called. A share of clones is missing; checked studies link under half to unresolved V genes, and the rest is unexplained. Clone size and the V and J calls come from that table; the DNA yielded D and trimming. Recorded for this sample are some 100,000 clones; around 75% of them occurred a single time. Together, the top ten hold more than 9% of the sample.

CDR1 and CDR2, per the germline V gene, are MGHDK and SYGVNS. CDR3 length: 17 amino acids, cysteine to phenylalanine. Solely the CDR3 DNA is kept, with 51 bases framed from the first base. V drops 6 bases and J drops 6 bases, leaving 25 bases in between. About this clone itself: Its antigen specificity is not known. Within one base of it there is no much larger clone, and no base qualities were kept.

The cohort consisted of 650 to 850 healthy bone marrow donors. Cohort members were all nominally healthy when sampled, although unrecorded immune exposures were likely present. The donor tested CMV seronegative and was one of the 352 seronegative cohort members. Each donor provided a peripheral blood sample, and peripheral blood mononuclear cells were used for TCR beta sequencing. The Qiagen DNeasy Blood Extraction Kit was used to extract genomic DNA from the blood cell samples. The chain uses TRBV25-1 and TRBJ2-3; 5 matching bases give a weak D call of TRBD1. Sequencing was carried out using PBMCs. The source is a man in his fifties or sixties in good health and CMV-seronegative. The CDR3 is CASSGRASPMALDTQYF. Here is the DNA: TGTGCCAGCAGCGGCAGGGCCAGTCCCATGGCACTTGATACGCAGTATTTT.